This T cell receptor (beta chain) was captured in a study of T-cell reconstitution after alpha-beta-depleted transplantation in children. This clonotype has ten or more counts. Its antigen is not known. Trimming took 4 bases from V and 0 from J, leaving 11 bases between them. CDR1 and CDR2 from the germline V gene are SGHRS and YFSETQ. The CDR3 has 14 amino acids. TCRbeta library preparation incorporated unique molecular identifiers. TCRdb re-called the PCR reads through MiXCR, storing one row per CDR3 protein. In the table there are approximately 15,000 distinct CDR3 sequences, about 5% of which are singletons. Findings and limits, study-wide: Where alpha-beta T cells came from about two months after transplant was reportedly several hundred expanded graft clones. T-cell numbers and diversity, one year after transplant, stemmed largely from T cells that were newly produced.

V is TRBV5-1 and J is TRBJ2-7; tentatively, D is TRBD1 (6 bases). This TCR was recovered from a boy aged 5-17 years with acute lymphoblastic leukemia, due to receive a stem cell transplant. This material consisted of PBMCs, taken before TCRalphabeta/CD19-depleted stem cell transplant. The CDR3 DNA is TGCGCCAGCAGCGCGACAGGTGACTCCTACGAGCAGTACTTC. It encodes CASSATGDSYEQYF.